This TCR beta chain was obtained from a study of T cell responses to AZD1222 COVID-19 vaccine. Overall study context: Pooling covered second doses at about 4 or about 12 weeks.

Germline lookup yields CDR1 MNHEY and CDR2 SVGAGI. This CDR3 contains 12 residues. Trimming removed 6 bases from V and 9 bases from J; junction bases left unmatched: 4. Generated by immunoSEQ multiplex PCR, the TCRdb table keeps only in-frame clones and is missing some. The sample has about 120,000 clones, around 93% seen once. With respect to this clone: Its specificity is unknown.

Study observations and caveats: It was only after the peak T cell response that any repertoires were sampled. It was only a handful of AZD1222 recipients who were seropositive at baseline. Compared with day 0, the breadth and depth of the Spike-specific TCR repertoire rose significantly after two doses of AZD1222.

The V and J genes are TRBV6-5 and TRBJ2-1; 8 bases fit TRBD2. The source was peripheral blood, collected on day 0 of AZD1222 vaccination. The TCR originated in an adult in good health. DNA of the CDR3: TGTGCCAGCAGGCTAGGGACTAGTGAGCAGTTCTTC. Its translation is CASRLGTSEQFF.